This T cell receptor (beta chain) was identified in a study of tumor and adjacent non-tumor tissue in lung cancer. Overall study context: There were approximately twelve adenocarcinoma, a couple of squamous cell carcinoma and 1 small cell lung cancer cases. On average, productive TCRbeta reads reached about 4.17 million per sample.

The library came from three nested PCR rounds adapted from ARM-PCR protocols. One entry per CDR3 protein results from TCRdb running MiXCR on the multiplex PCR reads. Of 120,000 or so distinct CDR3 sequences listed, around three fifths were seen once; the top ten hold over 10%. As to this clonotype: A much larger clone differs by one base, so this may be a read error.

Trimming stripped 9 bases from V and 4 bases from J, with 18 bases between. The CDR3 has 15 amino acids. RNA was extracted from bulk tissue without any cell sorting. The chain couples TRBV12-3 or TRBV12-4 to TRBJ2-2; unclear D gene. Sequencing was performed on lung tumor tissue. The receptor's source is a man in his thirties or forties with non-small cell lung cancer. The CDR3 protein is CARAPGKIGTGELFF. The DNA of the CDR3 is TGTGCCAGGGCCCCGGGCAAAATTGGCACCGGGGAGCTGTTTTTT.